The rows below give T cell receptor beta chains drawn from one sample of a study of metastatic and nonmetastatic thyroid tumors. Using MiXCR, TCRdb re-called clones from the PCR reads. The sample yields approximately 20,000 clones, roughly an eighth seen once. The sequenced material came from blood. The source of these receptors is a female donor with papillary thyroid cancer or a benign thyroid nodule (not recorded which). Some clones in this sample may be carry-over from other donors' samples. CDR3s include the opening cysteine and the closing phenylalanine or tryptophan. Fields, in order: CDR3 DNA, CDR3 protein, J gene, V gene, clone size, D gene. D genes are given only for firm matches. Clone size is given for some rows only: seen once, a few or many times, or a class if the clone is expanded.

CDR3 DNA: TGTGCCAGCAGTGTGGGCGTTCCCTCCTACGAGCAGTACTTC
CDR3 protein: CASSVGVPSYEQYF
J gene: TRBJ2-7
V gene: TRBV2
clone size: many
D gene: NA

CDR3 DNA: TGTGCCATCACCCCGAAAATGAACACTGAAGCTTTCTTT
CDR3 protein: CAITPKMNTEAFF
J gene: TRBJ1-1
V gene: TRBV10-3
clone size: NA
D gene: NA

CDR3 DNA: TGTGCCATCAGGGGGGGAGGCGGAGAGACCCAGTACTTC
CDR3 protein: CAIRGGGGETQYF
J gene: TRBJ2-5
V gene: TRBV7-9
clone size: many
D gene: NA

CDR3 DNA: TGCGCCAGCAGCTCTACTGGACTAGCGGGAGGGCCCTACAATGAGCAGTTCTTC
CDR3 protein: CASSSTGLAGGPYNEQFF
J gene: TRBJ2-1
V gene: TRBV5-1
clone size: many
D gene: TRBD2

CDR3 DNA: TGTGCCAGCAGTTTGGGACTTTGTACAGATACGCAGTATTTT
CDR3 protein: CASSLGLCTDTQYF
J gene: TRBJ2-3
V gene: TRBV27
clone size: few
D gene: NA

CDR3 DNA: TGTGCCAGTAGTAAGGCCTACAATGAGCAGTTCTTC
CDR3 protein: CASSKAYNEQFF
J gene: TRBJ2-1
V gene: TRBV19
clone size: many
D gene: NA

CDR3 DNA: TGTGCCAGCAGCGTAGTCTCTAGCGGTGGCGGATATGAGCAGTTCTTC
CDR3 protein: CASSVVSSGGGYEQFF
J gene: TRBJ2-1
V gene: TRBV9
clone size: many
D gene: TRBD2

CDR3 DNA: TGTGCCAGCAGCTCCCGGGACAGGTCAGGAAACACCATATATTTT
CDR3 protein: CASSSRDRSGNTIYF
J gene: TRBJ1-3
V gene: TRBV11-2
clone size: many
D gene: TRBD1

CDR3 DNA: TGTGCCAGCAGCCTATCTTCGACAGCTACGAACACCGGGGAGCTGTTTTTT
CDR3 protein: CASSLSSTATNTGELFF
J gene: TRBJ2-2
V gene: TRBV5-6
clone size: many
D gene: NA

CDR3 DNA: TGTGCCAGCAGCCAACCAGGCCCCCAATACCCTGAAGCTTTCTTT
CDR3 protein: CASSQPGPQYPEAFF
J gene: TRBJ1-1
V gene: TRBV4-2
clone size: many
D gene: NA

CDR3 DNA: TGTGCCAGCAGCCCTATGACTAGCGGGACAGGCAATGAGCAGTTCTTC
CDR3 protein: CASSPMTSGTGNEQFF
J gene: TRBJ2-1
V gene: TRBV7-8
clone size: many
D gene: TRBD2

CDR3 DNA: TGTGCCAGCAGTTACTCGATGTCCACAAACTATGGCTACACCTTC
CDR3 protein: CASSYSMSTNYGYTF
J gene: TRBJ1-2
V gene: TRBV6-6
clone size: medium-sized
D gene: NA

CDR3 DNA: TGTGCCAGCAGTGAATATACGCCACCAGATACGCAGTATTTT
CDR3 protein: CASSEYTPPDTQYF
J gene: TRBJ2-3
V gene: TRBV25-1
clone size: many
D gene: NA

CDR3 DNA: TGTGCCAGCAGCTTCTGGACGTACAATGAGCAGTCCTTC
CDR3 protein: CASSFWTYNEQSF
J gene: TRBJ2-1
V gene: TRBV7-2
clone size: NA
D gene: NA